The following is a TCR beta chain sequence with its context. Its cognate antigen is unknown. Germline V lookup: CDR1 SGHRS, CDR2 YFSETQ. The V end lost 0 bases, the J end lost 0 bases, and 12 bases lay between the germline ends. This CDR3 has 16 amino acids. Naive CD4+ cells had CD25+ Tregs removed. Findings and limits, study-wide: Tumor Treg TCRs overlapped most with tumor naive CD4+ cells.

After constant-region reverse-primer amplification, full-length variable regions underwent semi-nested PCR with Nested Universal Primer A. TCRdb reprocessed the 5' RACE reads via MiXCR and lists one record per CDR3 protein. The table has 45,000 to 60,000 distinct CDR3 sequences, over 20% seen once; the top ten hold 3.2%. The genes are TRBV5-1 and TRBJ2-5; D ambiguous. The sequence derives from a female donor with breast cancer. The sequenced sample consisted of tumor-infiltrating naive CD4+ T cells sorted from the breast tumor. Subset indicated: naive CD4+ T cells, CD4+CD45RA+CD25-. Written as DNA, the CDR3 is TGCGCCAGCAGCTTGGATCCCCTGACGTACCAAGAGACCCAGTACTTC. It codes for CASSLDPLTYQETQYF. Variable domain in full (rest from reference TRBV5-1 and TRBJ2-5): KAGVTQTPRYLIKTRGQQVTLSCSPISGHRSVSWYQQTPGQGLQFLFEYFSETQRNKGNFPGRFSGRQFSNSRSEMNVSTLELGDSALYLCASSLDPLTYQETQYFGPGTRLLVL.